Listed below are T cell receptor beta chains from one sample, sequenced in a study of OX40 agonist ivuxolimab in advanced cancers. The protocol was immunoSEQ multiplex PCR, while the TCRdb copy is restricted to in-frame clones and leaves out a portion. The data contain about 80,000 clones, 87% of them singletons. The starting material was CD4+ or CD8+ T cells sorted from blood, obtained in a trial of the OX40 agonist ivuxolimab. The receptors come from an adult with an advanced solid tumor such as melanoma, head and neck, liver or kidney cancer. Both conserved end residues are part of each CDR3. A D gene is named only where the DNA matches it firmly. Clone size appears in some rows only: once, few, many, or a class for an expanded clone.

>NA|TRBV5-6|NA|TRBJ1-1
CASSLTAGLTEAFF
TGTGCCAGCAGCTTGACGGCAGGGTTGACTGAAGCTTTCTTT
>TRBD1|TRBV7-9|few|TRBJ1-5
CASSRAPDRGFQPQHF
TGTGCCAGCAGCCGAGCCCCGGACAGGGGCTTTCAGCCCCAGCATTTT
>TRBD1|TRBV28|once|TRBJ2-4
CASRPPGQRNIQYF
TGTGCCAGCAGGCCACCGGGACAGAGAAACATTCAGTACTTC
>NA|TRBV6-5|NA|TRBJ1-1
CASSLGGAGTNTEAFF
TGTGCCAGCAGTTTGGGGGGGGCAGGGACCAACACTGAAGCTTTCTTT
>TRBD1|TRBV7-8|NA|TRBJ2-3
CASSKDRADTQYF
TGTGCCAGCAGCAAGGACAGGGCAGATACGCAGTATTTT
>NA|TRBV29-1|NA|TRBJ1-3
CSGSTSGNTIYF
TGCAGCGGGTCCACGAGTGGAAACACCATATATTTT
>NA|TRBV6-6|NA|TRBJ1-2
CATFQQGNYGYTF
TGTGCCACCTTTCAACAGGGAAACTATGGCTACACCTTC
>NA|TRBV18|NA|TRBJ1-2
CASSPELQGPGSYGYTF
TGTGCCAGCTCCCCGGAGTTACAAGGACCCGGTAGCTATGGCTACACCTTC
>TRBD1|TRBV2|NA|TRBJ1-2
CASSGDRGDGYTF
TGTGCCAGCAGCGGGGACAGGGGCGATGGCTACACCTTC
>TRBD1|TRBV12-5|NA|TRBJ2-5
CASGLRTGMGQETQYF
TGTGCTAGTGGTTTGCGGACAGGGATGGGCCAAGAGACCCAGTACTTC
>TRBD1|TRBV6-1|NA|TRBJ2-2
CASLLGQGNTGELFF
TGTGCCAGCCTTCTTGGACAGGGAAACACCGGGGAGCTGTTTTTT
>NA|TRBV18|NA|TRBJ2-3
CASSPPKVSLLTDTQYF
TGTGCCAGCTCACCACCAAAGGTCTCGCTCCTCACAGATACGCAGTATTTT
>TRBD2|TRBV19|NA|TRBJ2-7
CASSFSSGSYEQYF
TGTGCCAGTAGTTTCTCTAGCGGGAGCTACGAGCAGTACTTC
>NA|TRBV7-2|NA|TRBJ2-3
CASGAGNYPNTQYF
TGTGCCAGCGGTGCCGGGAACTACCCTAATACGCAGTATTTT
>NA|TRBV6-1|NA|TRBJ2-2
CASSVGTANTGELFF
TGTGCCAGCAGTGTAGGGACCGCGAACACCGGGGAGCTGTTTTTT
>NA|TRBV7-9|NA|TRBJ1-2
CASSSWTRSTVRGYTF
TGTGCCAGCAGCTCCTGGACACGCTCGACGGTTAGGGGCTACACCTTC
>TRBD1|TRBV5-1|NA|TRBJ2-2
CASSSLARGTGTGELFF
TGCGCCAGCAGCTCCCTAGCCAGGGGGACGGGTACCGGGGAGCTGTTTTTT
>NA|TRBV7-9|NA|TRBJ2-1
CASSLVGGDDNEQFF
TGTGCCAGCAGCTTAGTTGGGGGAGACGACAATGAGCAGTTCTTC
>NA|TRBV2|NA|TRBJ2-3
CASSATGPTDTQYF
TGTGCCAGCAGTGCCACGGGGCCCACAGATACGCAGTATTTT
>NA|TRBV28|NA|TRBJ1-5
CASSSQDGGAWHADF
TGTGCCAGCAGTAGCCAGGACGGAGGGGCATGGCACGCAGATTTT
>TRBD1|TRBV6-5|NA|TRBJ2-1
CASSYRETGSNEQFF
TGTGCCAGCAGTTACCGAGAGACAGGGAGCAATGAGCAGTTCTTC
>TRBD1|TRBV5-5|NA|TRBJ1-1
CASSLGTGVGEAFF
TGTGCCAGCAGCTTGGGGACAGGGGTGGGTGAAGCTTTCTTT
>NA|TRBV7-9|NA|TRBJ2-1
CASSLVGVKPFF
TGTGCCAGCAGCTTAGTCGGGGTAAAGCCGTTCTTC
>NA|TRBV7-6|NA|TRBJ2-7
CASSLAQKGYEQYF
TGTGCCAGCAGCTTGGCACAGAAAGGCTACGAGCAGTACTTC
>NA|TRBV27|NA|TRBJ2-7
CASSPSRQVSNSYEQYF
TGTGCCAGCAGTCCCTCCCGACAGGTTTCGAACTCCTACGAGCAGTACTTC
>NA|TRBV4-2|NA|TRBJ2-3
CASSQGWEQRLTDTQYF
TGTGCCAGCAGCCAAGGATGGGAGCAGCGCCTCACAGATACGCAGTATTTT
>TRBD1|TRBV5-1|NA|TRBJ1-4
CASSADRGTNEKLFF
TGCGCCAGCAGCGCAGACAGGGGCACTAATGAAAAACTGTTTTTT
>TRBD2|TRBV4-1|NA|TRBJ2-7
CASSQVGGVLGGEQYF
TGCGCCAGCAGCCAAGTGGGGGGAGTTTTGGGGGGGGAGCAGTACTTC
>NA|TRBV10-3|NA|TRBJ2-7
CATLDIGEQYF
TGTGCCACCCTAGACATTGGCGAGCAGTACTTC
>NA|TRBV5-1|NA|TRBJ2-7
CASSSNLDEQYF
TGCGCCAGCAGCAGTAACTTGGACGAGCAGTACTTC
>NA|TRBV6-6|NA|TRBJ1-5
CASSYDIGQPQHF
TGTGCCAGCAGTTATGATATAGGGCAGCCCCAGCATTTT
>NA|TRBV27|NA|TRBJ2-7
CASSTAGSVDSYEQYF
TGTGCCAGCAGTACCGCAGGGTCGGTGGACTCCTACGAGCAGTACTTC